These T cell receptor beta chains were read from a single sample in a study of untreated major depressive disorder. TCRdb's copy holds only in-frame clones and misses some; the assay was immunoSEQ multiplex PCR. The sample yields about 20,000 clones, about 89% seen once. Sequenced sample: CD4+ T cells from PBMCs. These receptors all stem from a woman aged 25 to 45 in good health. The CDR3 runs from the conserved cysteine through the conserved F or W. The order of the fields is D gene, V gene, J gene, clone size, CDR3 protein, CDR3 DNA. A D gene is named only where the DNA matches it firmly. Clone size is stated in some rows and not others, as once, few, many or a class when expanded.

>NA|TRBV7-2|TRBJ2-5|NA
CASSSTSGREAAQYF
TGTGCCAGCAGCTCTACGTCGGGCAGGGAGGCGGCCCAGTACTTC
>NA|TRBV4-1|TRBJ1-1|once
CASSQVWGTEAFF
TGCGCCAGCAGCCAAGTTTGGGGCACTGAAGCTTTCTTT
>TRBD2|TRBV4-3|TRBJ2-5|NA
CASSQGRTSGGRETQYF
TGCGCCAGCAGCCAAGGTCGGACTAGCGGGGGGAGGGAGACCCAGTACTTC
>TRBD1|TRBV27|TRBJ2-2|NA
CASSIVQGSNTGELFF
TGTGCCAGCAGTATAGTACAGGGGTCGAACACCGGGGAGCTGTTTTTT
>NA|TRBV5-4|TRBJ2-1|once
CASSLRLGYNEQFF
TGTGCCAGCAGCTTGAGATTGGGCTACAATGAGCAGTTCTTC
>TRBD1|TRBV5-1|TRBJ2-5|NA
CASSLGQGQETQYF
TGCGCCAGCAGCTTAGGACAGGGGCAAGAGACCCAGTACTTC
>NA|TRBV6-5|TRBJ1-2|NA
CASSPSGMVYGYTF
TGTGCCAGCAGCCCTTCGGGGATGGTCTATGGCTACACCTTC
>NA|TRBV30|TRBJ1-2|NA
CAWSVTAGRHYGYTF
TGTGCCTGGAGTGTAACGGCAGGGAGGCACTATGGCTACACCTTC
>NA|TRBV7-3|TRBJ1-1|few
CASSRTGPNAEAFF
TGTGCCAGCAGCCGAACCGGACCGAATGCTGAAGCTTTCTTT
>NA|TRBV5-1|TRBJ1-1|NA
CASTTTGTIQNTEAFF
TGCGCCAGCACCACAACCGGGACAATACAGAACACTGAAGCTTTCTTT
>NA|TRBV9|TRBJ1-5|NA
CASSVGTENQPQHF
TGTGCCAGCAGCGTCGGGACCGAGAATCAGCCCCAGCATTTT
>TRBD2|TRBV7-6|TRBJ2-7|NA
CASSPAGGLGYEQYF
TGTGCCAGCAGCCCCGCGGGGGGGTTGGGCTACGAGCAGTACTTC
>NA|TRBV2|TRBJ2-2|few
CASSPARGYNTGELFF
TGTGCCAGCAGCCCGGCGCGGGGTTACAACACCGGGGAGCTGTTTTTT
>NA|TRBV4-3|TRBJ1-2|NA
CASSLRLANSHGYTF
TGCGCCAGCAGCCTACGCTTAGCCAACTCCCATGGCTACACCTTC
>NA|TRBV27|TRBJ2-4|NA
CASSPGRVSTLAKNIQYF
TGTGCCAGCAGCCCGGGCAGGGTTTCAACCCTAGCCAAAAACATTCAGTACTTC
>NA|TRBV30|TRBJ1-5|NA
CAWSGSNQPQHF
TGTGCCTGGAGTGGGTCAAATCAGCCCCAGCATTTT
>NA|TRBV7-2|TRBJ2-7|NA
CASSLNGGSYEQYF
TGTGCCAGCAGCTTAAACGGGGGCTCCTACGAGCAGTACTTC
>TRBD2|TRBV5-1|TRBJ2-1|NA
CASSFGGAYNEQFF
TGCGCCAGCAGCTTCGGGGGGGCCTACAATGAGCAGTTCTTC
>NA|TRBV25-1|TRBJ1-5|NA
CASSGGKTVFNQPQHF
TGTGCCAGCAGTGGGGGGAAGACGGTCTTCAATCAGCCCCAGCATTTT
>TRBD1|TRBV27|TRBJ1-6|NA
CASSRMAGTGNNSPLHF
TGTGCCAGCAGTCGAATGGCCGGGACAGGGAATAATTCACCCCTCCACTTT
>TRBD1|TRBV4-3|TRBJ2-7|NA
CASSQTGTGREQYF
TGCGCCAGCAGCCAAACCGGGACAGGTCGCGAGCAGTACTTC
>TRBD1|TRBV11-2|TRBJ1-6|NA
CASSYERGGAGSPLHF
TGTGCCAGCAGCTACGAGCGAGGGGGCGCAGGATCACCCCTCCACTTT
>TRBD1|TRBV5-1|TRBJ2-2|NA
CASSSTGAGELFF
TGCGCCAGCAGCTCCACAGGGGCCGGGGAGCTGTTTTTT
>TRBD1|TRBV30|TRBJ2-5|NA
CAWSKGPGGQETQYF
TGTGCCTGGAGTAAGGGGCCAGGGGGACAAGAGACCCAGTACTTC
>TRBD1|TRBV7-9|TRBJ2-7|NA
CASSLKGQGTTYEQYF
TGTGCCAGCAGCTTAAAGGGACAGGGGACGACCTACGAGCAGTACTTC
>NA|TRBV5-1|TRBJ2-2|few
CASSMTGPGTGELFF
TGCGCCAGCAGCATGACAGGCCCGGGGACCGGGGAGCTGTTTTTT
>NA|TRBV6-5|TRBJ2-7|NA
CASSPLVAREQYF
TGTGCCAGCAGTCCCCTAGTCGCCCGGGAGCAGTACTTC
>NA|TRBV10-1|TRBJ2-5|NA
CASSDPRSQETQYF
TGCGCCAGCAGTGATCCCAGGAGCCAAGAGACCCAGTACTTC
>NA|TRBV18|TRBJ1-3|NA
CASSPVDQGTGNTIYF
TGTGCCAGCTCACCGGTCGACCAGGGTACGGGAAACACCATATATTTT
>NA|TRBV5-6|TRBJ1-5|NA
CASTRADRSNQPQHF
TGTGCCAGCACCCGAGCCGACCGTAGCAATCAGCCCCAGCATTTT
>NA|TRBV7-8|TRBJ1-3|NA
CASSPYTAGGNTIYF
TGTGCCAGCAGCCCCTACACGGCAGGGGGAAACACCATATATTTT
>NA|TRBV25-1|TRBJ2-1|NA
CASSEPQAKYNEQFF
TGTGCCAGCAGTGAACCCCAGGCAAAATACAATGAGCAGTTCTTC
>TRBD1|TRBV6-5|TRBJ1-1|NA
CASSYRTGRGNTEAFF
TGTGCCAGCAGTTACCGGACAGGTCGGGGGAACACTGAAGCTTTCTTT
>TRBD1|TRBV7-3|TRBJ1-2|NA
CASSLTSGQGSGYTF
TGTGCCAGCAGCTTAACGTCCGGACAGGGAAGTGGCTACACCTTC
>NA|TRBV2|TRBJ1-1|few
CASRLDGLNTEAFF
TGTGCCAGCAGACTAGACGGCCTGAACACTGAAGCTTTCTTT
>TRBD2|TRBV29-1|TRBJ2-3|NA
CSVGGSGGRTDTQYF
TGCAGCGTTGGAGGGAGCGGGGGGCGCACAGATACGCAGTATTTT
>NA|TRBV4-3|TRBJ2-7|NA
CASSQDVRDYEQYF
TGCGCCAGCAGCCAAGATGTCCGGGATTACGAGCAGTACTTC
>NA|TRBV28|TRBJ2-3|NA
CASSGQGEGADTQYF
TGTGCCAGCAGTGGGCAGGGGGAGGGGGCAGATACGCAGTATTTT
>TRBD1|TRBV29-1|TRBJ2-7|NA
CSVARQGLTYEQYF
TGCAGCGTCGCTAGACAGGGCTTAACCTACGAGCAGTACTTC
>NA|TRBV5-8|TRBJ1-1|NA
CASSETGLNTEAFF
TGTGCCAGCAGCGAGACAGGACTGAACACTGAAGCTTTCTTT
>NA|TRBV6-6|TRBJ1-2|NA
CASSTEGELSYGYTF
TGTGCCAGCAGCACAGAAGGGGAACTAAGCTATGGCTACACCTTC
>TRBD1|TRBV6-5|TRBJ2-7|NA
CASSYGTGVPDEQYF
TGTGCCAGCAGTTACGGGACAGGGGTTCCCGACGAGCAGTACTTC
>TRBD1|TRBV5-6|TRBJ2-2|NA
CASSFLDRPNTGELFF
TGTGCCAGCAGCTTTTTGGACAGGCCGAACACCGGGGAGCTGTTTTTT
>NA|TRBV4-2|TRBJ2-5|NA
CASSQTASSKTQYF
TGTGCCAGCAGCCAGACTGCTTCTAGCAAGACCCAGTACTTC
>NA|TRBV9|TRBJ2-1|NA
CASSVADNEQFF
TGTGCCAGCAGCGTAGCGGACAATGAGCAGTTCTTC
>NA|TRBV30|TRBJ1-5|NA
CAWSGGRVSSNQPQHF
TGTGCCTGGAGTGGGGGGAGGGTGTCTAGCAATCAGCCCCAGCATTTT
>NA|TRBV7-2|TRBJ2-7|NA
CASSPPAGAAYEQYF
TGTGCCAGCAGCCCCCCCGCGGGGGCGGCCTACGAGCAGTACTTC
>NA|TRBV19|TRBJ1-2|few
CASSIGHSGTSNYGYTF
TGTGCCAGTAGTATTGGACACTCCGGGACATCAAACTATGGCTACACCTTC
>NA|TRBV11-1|TRBJ2-5|NA
CASSLRVFGGEETQYF
TGTGCCAGCAGCTTAAGGGTATTTGGCGGGGAAGAGACCCAGTACTTC
>NA|TRBV9|TRBJ2-7|NA
CASSVEPGYEQYF
TGTGCCAGCAGCGTAGAGCCGGGCTACGAGCAGTACTTC
>NA|TRBV7-2|TRBJ1-5|NA
CASSLDRNQPQHF
TGTGCCAGCAGCCTTGACAGGAATCAGCCCCAGCATTTT
>NA|TRBV5-6|TRBJ1-1|NA
CASSFPPKVEAFF
TGTGCCAGCAGCTTCCCCCCCAAGGTTGAAGCTTTCTTT
>NA|TRBV28|TRBJ1-6|NA
CASSPPDTGANSPLHF
TGTGCCAGCAGTCCCCCCGACACAGGAGCTAATTCACCCCTCCACTTT
>TRBD1|TRBV6-1|TRBJ2-7|NA
CASSEEGTGAVQYF
TGTGCCAGCAGTGAAGAAGGGACAGGGGCCGTGCAGTACTTC
>NA|TRBV19|TRBJ1-5|NA
CASSPGRGRHF
TGTGCCAGTAGTCCCGGACGGGGGAGGCATTTT
>NA|TRBV30|TRBJ2-7|NA
CAWSRGGGNYEQYF
TGTGCCTGGAGTAGGGGCGGGGGCAACTACGAGCAGTACTTC
>NA|TRBV20-1|TRBJ1-1|NA
CSASSGTEAFF
TGCAGTGCTAGTTCCGGCACTGAAGCTTTCTTT
>TRBD1|TRBV11-2|TRBJ1-6|NA
CASSPRGTGNNSPLHF
TGTGCCAGCAGCCCCCGTGGGACAGGGAATAATTCACCCCTCCACTTT
>NA|TRBV11-2|TRBJ2-5|NA
CASSLEHGGTQYF
TGTGCCAGCAGCTTAGAACACGGTGGGACCCAGTACTTC
>NA|TRBV28|TRBJ2-7|NA
CASSLRQAYYEQYF
TGTGCCAGCAGCCTCCGACAGGCATACTACGAGCAGTACTTC